The rows below give T cell receptor beta chains drawn from one sample of a study of blood T cell repertoires in COVID-19. Here immunoSEQ multiplex PCR was the method, and the copy in TCRdb shows in-frame clones only, minus some. Of about 88,000 clones in the sample, nearly 90% were seen once. The sample was peripheral blood. The receptors come from a woman aged 80 or over with acute or convalescent COVID-19. Both conserved end residues are part of each CDR3. Each record gives: D gene, V gene, J gene, clone size, CDR3 protein, CDR3 DNA. D genes are given only for firm matches. For some rows the clone size is stated as once, few or many, or as a class when expanded; others skip it.

D gene: NA; V gene: TRBV6-2/TRBV6-3; J gene: TRBJ1-2; clone size: NA; CDR3 protein: CASSLADNRGYTF; CDR3 DNA: TGTGCCAGCAGTTTAGCGGATAATAGAGGCTACACCTTC
D gene: TRBD2; V gene: TRBV14; J gene: TRBJ2-1; clone size: NA; CDR3 protein: CASSQIAGTSGKFNEQFF; CDR3 DNA: TGTGCCAGCAGCCAAATCGCCGGGACTAGCGGGAAATTTAATGAGCAGTTCTTC
D gene: TRBD1; V gene: TRBV19; J gene: TRBJ2-4; clone size: NA; CDR3 protein: CASTKDRGLQNIQYF; CDR3 DNA: TGTGCCAGTACAAAGGACAGGGGGCTCCAAAACATTCAGTACTTC
D gene: TRBD2; V gene: TRBV9; J gene: TRBJ2-7; clone size: NA; CDR3 protein: CASSISTSEEQYF; CDR3 DNA: TGTGCCAGCAGCATCTCGACTAGCGAGGAGCAGTACTTC
D gene: TRBD1; V gene: TRBV4-3; J gene: TRBJ1-2; clone size: NA; CDR3 protein: CASSQEGGIANYGYTF; CDR3 DNA: TGCGCCAGCAGCCAAGAAGGGGGCATAGCTAACTATGGCTACACCTTC
D gene: NA; V gene: TRBV3-1/TRBV3-2; J gene: TRBJ1-5; clone size: NA; CDR3 protein: CASSQGGSTGLLNQPQHF; CDR3 DNA: TGTGCCAGCAGCCAAGGGGGCTCCACAGGTCTCTTAAATCAGCCCCAGCATTTT
D gene: NA; V gene: TRBV30; J gene: TRBJ1-1; clone size: NA; CDR3 protein: CAWSGPTEIGTEAFF; CDR3 DNA: TGTGCCTGGAGTGGGCCTACAGAAATTGGCACTGAAGCTTTCTTT
D gene: TRBD1; V gene: TRBV28; J gene: TRBJ1-2; clone size: NA; CDR3 protein: CASSFSLTGEGYTF; CDR3 DNA: TGTGCCAGCAGTTTTTCCCTCACAGGGGAGGGCTACACCTTC
D gene: NA; V gene: TRBV4-3; J gene: TRBJ1-1; clone size: NA; CDR3 protein: CASSQDGGTEAFF; CDR3 DNA: TGCGCCAGCAGCCAAGACGGGGGCACTGAAGCTTTCTTT
D gene: NA; V gene: TRBV15; J gene: TRBJ1-1; clone size: NA; CDR3 protein: CATSRSSGTEAFF; CDR3 DNA: TGTGCCACCAGCAGATCTTCAGGCACTGAAGCTTTCTTT
D gene: TRBD2; V gene: TRBV6-2/TRBV6-3; J gene: TRBJ2-1; clone size: NA; CDR3 protein: CASSRGLIHNEQFF; CDR3 DNA: TGTGCCAGCAGTAGGGGACTAATACACAATGAGCAGTTCTTC
D gene: NA; V gene: TRBV7-8; J gene: TRBJ2-4; clone size: NA; CDR3 protein: CASSDLDRAKNIQYF; CDR3 DNA: TGTGCCAGCAGCGACCTTGACAGGGCCAAAAACATTCAGTACTTC
D gene: TRBD2; V gene: TRBV7-2; J gene: TRBJ2-1; clone size: NA; CDR3 protein: CASSLLAGVYNEQFF; CDR3 DNA: TGTGCCAGCAGCCTACTAGCGGGGGTATACAATGAGCAGTTCTTC
D gene: NA; V gene: TRBV9; J gene: TRBJ1-1; clone size: few; CDR3 protein: CASSVQWGPEAFF; CDR3 DNA: TGTGCCAGCAGCGTCCAGTGGGGCCCTGAAGCTTTCTTT
D gene: NA; V gene: TRBV3-1/TRBV3-2; J gene: TRBJ2-1; clone size: NA; CDR3 protein: CASSQDTGLYNEQFF; CDR3 DNA: TGTGCCAGCAGCCAAGATACCGGGTTGTACAATGAGCAGTTCTTC
D gene: NA; V gene: TRBV19; J gene: TRBJ2-7; clone size: NA; CDR3 protein: CASRDPHTSYEQYF; CDR3 DNA: TGTGCCAGCAGGGATCCACATACCTCCTACGAGCAGTACTTC
D gene: NA; V gene: TRBV29-1; J gene: TRBJ2-5; clone size: once; CDR3 protein: CSVGWGQGARGYF; CDR3 DNA: NA
D gene: TRBD2; V gene: TRBV29-1; J gene: TRBJ2-7; clone size: NA; CDR3 protein: CSAMTSGSYEQYF; CDR3 DNA: TGCAGCGCTATGACTAGCGGGAGCTACGAGCAGTACTTC
D gene: NA; V gene: TRBV30; J gene: TRBJ2-5; clone size: NA; CDR3 protein: CAWSAGPVETQYF; CDR3 DNA: TGTGCCTGGAGCGCGGGACCGGTGGAGACCCAGTACTTC
D gene: TRBD2; V gene: TRBV4-3; J gene: TRBJ2-2; clone size: NA; CDR3 protein: CASSQGGLAGNTGELFF; CDR3 DNA: TGCGCCAGCAGCCAGGGGGGACTAGCGGGTAACACCGGGGAGCTGTTTTTT
D gene: NA; V gene: TRBV2; J gene: TRBJ1-2; clone size: NA; CDR3 protein: CASSESAVQLAYGYTF; CDR3 DNA: TGTGCCAGCAGTGAAAGTGCTGTGCAGTTAGCCTATGGCTACACCTTC
D gene: NA; V gene: TRBV7-2; J gene: TRBJ2-3; clone size: NA; CDR3 protein: CASSSGNTQYF; CDR3 DNA: TGTGCCAGCAGCTCGGGGAATACGCAGTATTTT
D gene: NA; V gene: TRBV9; J gene: TRBJ1-2; clone size: NA; CDR3 protein: CASSEREGGVVGYTF; CDR3 DNA: TGTGCCAGCAGCGAGAGGGAGGGAGGGGTAGTTGGCTACACCTTC
D gene: NA; V gene: TRBV3-1/TRBV3-2; J gene: TRBJ1-1; clone size: NA; CDR3 protein: CASSQGIYTEAFF; CDR3 DNA: TGTGCCAGCAGCCAGGGCATCTACACTGAAGCTTTCTTT
D gene: TRBD1; V gene: TRBV19; J gene: TRBJ1-6; clone size: once; CDR3 protein: CASSTGQGPNSPLHF; CDR3 DNA: TGTGCCAGTAGCACAGGACAGGGGCCTAATTCACCCCTCCACTTT
D gene: NA; V gene: TRBV18; J gene: TRBJ2-7; clone size: NA; CDR3 protein: CASSEGQLFYEQYF; CDR3 DNA: TGTGCCAGCTCAGAAGGACAGTTATTCTACGAGCAGTACTTC
D gene: TRBD1; V gene: TRBV30; J gene: TRBJ2-7; clone size: NA; CDR3 protein: CASISGTGGETYEQYF; CDR3 DNA: TGTGCCTCAATTTCCGGGACAGGGGGCGAAACCTACGAGCAGTACTTC
D gene: TRBD2; V gene: TRBV19; J gene: TRBJ2-5; clone size: NA; CDR3 protein: CASSRLAGGQGTQYF; CDR3 DNA: TGTGCCAGTAGTAGATTAGCGGGGGGGCAAGGGACCCAGTACTTC
D gene: NA; V gene: TRBV7-3; J gene: TRBJ2-3; clone size: NA; CDR3 protein: CASSRRETDTQYF; CDR3 DNA: TGTGCCAGCAGCCGTCGAGAGACAGATACGCAGTATTTT
D gene: NA; V gene: TRBV4-1; J gene: TRBJ1-2; clone size: once; CDR3 protein: CASSQGFLKNYGYTF; CDR3 DNA: TGCGCCAGCAGCCAAGGGTTCCTAAAGAACTATGGCTACACCTTC
D gene: NA; V gene: TRBV7-2; J gene: TRBJ2-5; clone size: NA; CDR3 protein: CASSPRGFETQYF; CDR3 DNA: TGTGCCAGCAGCCCTAGGGGTTTCGAGACCCAGTACTTC
D gene: NA; V gene: TRBV7-9; J gene: TRBJ2-1; clone size: NA; CDR3 protein: CASGEGTSHNEQFF; CDR3 DNA: TGTGCCAGCGGAGAAGGGACTTCTCACAATGAGCAGTTCTTC
D gene: TRBD1; V gene: TRBV15; J gene: TRBJ2-7; clone size: few; CDR3 protein: CATSREWDSSYEQYF; CDR3 DNA: TGTGCCACCAGCAGAGAGTGGGACAGTTCCTACGAGCAGTACTTC
D gene: NA; V gene: TRBV5-4; J gene: TRBJ2-7; clone size: NA; CDR3 protein: CASRPPGSAYEQYF; CDR3 DNA: TGTGCCAGCAGGCCTCCCGGTTCGGCCTACGAGCAGTACTTC
D gene: NA; V gene: TRBV6-4; J gene: TRBJ1-6; clone size: once; CDR3 protein: CASSQGRNSPLHF; CDR3 DNA: TGTGCCAGCAGCCAGGGCAGAAATTCACCCCTCCACTTT
D gene: TRBD1; V gene: TRBV5-1; J gene: TRBJ2-5; clone size: NA; CDR3 protein: CASSLAGTGQETQYF; CDR3 DNA: TGCGCCAGCAGCTTGGCCGGGACAGGGCAAGAGACCCAGTACTTC
D gene: TRBD2; V gene: TRBV19; J gene: TRBJ2-7; clone size: NA; CDR3 protein: CASSVGLAGPSYEQYF; CDR3 DNA: TGTGCCAGTAGTGTCGGACTAGCGGGGCCCTCCTACGAGCAGTACTTC
D gene: NA; V gene: TRBV19; J gene: TRBJ1-1; clone size: NA; CDR3 protein: CASSPSVPEAFF; CDR3 DNA: TGTGCCAGTAGTCCCTCCGTCCCTGAAGCTTTCTTT
D gene: TRBD1; V gene: TRBV5-4; J gene: TRBJ1-6; clone size: NA; CDR3 protein: CASSQGQPNSPLHF; CDR3 DNA: TGTGCCAGCAGCCAGGGACAGCCGAATTCACCCCTCCACTTT
D gene: NA; V gene: TRBV18; J gene: TRBJ2-2; clone size: NA; CDR3 protein: CASSSTANTGELFF; CDR3 DNA: TGTGCCAGCTCATCTACTGCGAACACCGGGGAGCTGTTTTTT
D gene: TRBD1; V gene: TRBV5-6; J gene: TRBJ2-7; clone size: NA; CDR3 protein: CASSRQGWIEQYF; CDR3 DNA: TGTGCCAGCAGCAGACAGGGTTGGATTGAGCAGTACTTC
D gene: NA; V gene: TRBV3-1/TRBV3-2; J gene: TRBJ2-4; clone size: NA; CDR3 protein: CASSQEVGRAKNIQYF; CDR3 DNA: TGTGCCAGCAGCCAAGAGGTGGGCAGGGCCAAAAACATTCAGTACTTC
D gene: NA; V gene: TRBV5-6; J gene: TRBJ1-1; clone size: NA; CDR3 protein: CASSRDLRMDTEAFF; CDR3 DNA: TGTGCCAGCAGCCGGGATTTAAGGATGGACACTGAAGCTTTCTTT
D gene: TRBD1; V gene: TRBV19; J gene: TRBJ1-1; clone size: NA; CDR3 protein: CASSITGVSTEAFF; CDR3 DNA: TGTGCCAGTAGTATCACAGGGGTGAGCACTGAAGCTTTCTTT
D gene: NA; V gene: TRBV7-2; J gene: TRBJ2-7; clone size: few; CDR3 protein: CASCLIGSSYEQYF; CDR3 DNA: TGTGCCAGCTGTCTGATAGGGAGCTCCTACGAGCAGTACTTC